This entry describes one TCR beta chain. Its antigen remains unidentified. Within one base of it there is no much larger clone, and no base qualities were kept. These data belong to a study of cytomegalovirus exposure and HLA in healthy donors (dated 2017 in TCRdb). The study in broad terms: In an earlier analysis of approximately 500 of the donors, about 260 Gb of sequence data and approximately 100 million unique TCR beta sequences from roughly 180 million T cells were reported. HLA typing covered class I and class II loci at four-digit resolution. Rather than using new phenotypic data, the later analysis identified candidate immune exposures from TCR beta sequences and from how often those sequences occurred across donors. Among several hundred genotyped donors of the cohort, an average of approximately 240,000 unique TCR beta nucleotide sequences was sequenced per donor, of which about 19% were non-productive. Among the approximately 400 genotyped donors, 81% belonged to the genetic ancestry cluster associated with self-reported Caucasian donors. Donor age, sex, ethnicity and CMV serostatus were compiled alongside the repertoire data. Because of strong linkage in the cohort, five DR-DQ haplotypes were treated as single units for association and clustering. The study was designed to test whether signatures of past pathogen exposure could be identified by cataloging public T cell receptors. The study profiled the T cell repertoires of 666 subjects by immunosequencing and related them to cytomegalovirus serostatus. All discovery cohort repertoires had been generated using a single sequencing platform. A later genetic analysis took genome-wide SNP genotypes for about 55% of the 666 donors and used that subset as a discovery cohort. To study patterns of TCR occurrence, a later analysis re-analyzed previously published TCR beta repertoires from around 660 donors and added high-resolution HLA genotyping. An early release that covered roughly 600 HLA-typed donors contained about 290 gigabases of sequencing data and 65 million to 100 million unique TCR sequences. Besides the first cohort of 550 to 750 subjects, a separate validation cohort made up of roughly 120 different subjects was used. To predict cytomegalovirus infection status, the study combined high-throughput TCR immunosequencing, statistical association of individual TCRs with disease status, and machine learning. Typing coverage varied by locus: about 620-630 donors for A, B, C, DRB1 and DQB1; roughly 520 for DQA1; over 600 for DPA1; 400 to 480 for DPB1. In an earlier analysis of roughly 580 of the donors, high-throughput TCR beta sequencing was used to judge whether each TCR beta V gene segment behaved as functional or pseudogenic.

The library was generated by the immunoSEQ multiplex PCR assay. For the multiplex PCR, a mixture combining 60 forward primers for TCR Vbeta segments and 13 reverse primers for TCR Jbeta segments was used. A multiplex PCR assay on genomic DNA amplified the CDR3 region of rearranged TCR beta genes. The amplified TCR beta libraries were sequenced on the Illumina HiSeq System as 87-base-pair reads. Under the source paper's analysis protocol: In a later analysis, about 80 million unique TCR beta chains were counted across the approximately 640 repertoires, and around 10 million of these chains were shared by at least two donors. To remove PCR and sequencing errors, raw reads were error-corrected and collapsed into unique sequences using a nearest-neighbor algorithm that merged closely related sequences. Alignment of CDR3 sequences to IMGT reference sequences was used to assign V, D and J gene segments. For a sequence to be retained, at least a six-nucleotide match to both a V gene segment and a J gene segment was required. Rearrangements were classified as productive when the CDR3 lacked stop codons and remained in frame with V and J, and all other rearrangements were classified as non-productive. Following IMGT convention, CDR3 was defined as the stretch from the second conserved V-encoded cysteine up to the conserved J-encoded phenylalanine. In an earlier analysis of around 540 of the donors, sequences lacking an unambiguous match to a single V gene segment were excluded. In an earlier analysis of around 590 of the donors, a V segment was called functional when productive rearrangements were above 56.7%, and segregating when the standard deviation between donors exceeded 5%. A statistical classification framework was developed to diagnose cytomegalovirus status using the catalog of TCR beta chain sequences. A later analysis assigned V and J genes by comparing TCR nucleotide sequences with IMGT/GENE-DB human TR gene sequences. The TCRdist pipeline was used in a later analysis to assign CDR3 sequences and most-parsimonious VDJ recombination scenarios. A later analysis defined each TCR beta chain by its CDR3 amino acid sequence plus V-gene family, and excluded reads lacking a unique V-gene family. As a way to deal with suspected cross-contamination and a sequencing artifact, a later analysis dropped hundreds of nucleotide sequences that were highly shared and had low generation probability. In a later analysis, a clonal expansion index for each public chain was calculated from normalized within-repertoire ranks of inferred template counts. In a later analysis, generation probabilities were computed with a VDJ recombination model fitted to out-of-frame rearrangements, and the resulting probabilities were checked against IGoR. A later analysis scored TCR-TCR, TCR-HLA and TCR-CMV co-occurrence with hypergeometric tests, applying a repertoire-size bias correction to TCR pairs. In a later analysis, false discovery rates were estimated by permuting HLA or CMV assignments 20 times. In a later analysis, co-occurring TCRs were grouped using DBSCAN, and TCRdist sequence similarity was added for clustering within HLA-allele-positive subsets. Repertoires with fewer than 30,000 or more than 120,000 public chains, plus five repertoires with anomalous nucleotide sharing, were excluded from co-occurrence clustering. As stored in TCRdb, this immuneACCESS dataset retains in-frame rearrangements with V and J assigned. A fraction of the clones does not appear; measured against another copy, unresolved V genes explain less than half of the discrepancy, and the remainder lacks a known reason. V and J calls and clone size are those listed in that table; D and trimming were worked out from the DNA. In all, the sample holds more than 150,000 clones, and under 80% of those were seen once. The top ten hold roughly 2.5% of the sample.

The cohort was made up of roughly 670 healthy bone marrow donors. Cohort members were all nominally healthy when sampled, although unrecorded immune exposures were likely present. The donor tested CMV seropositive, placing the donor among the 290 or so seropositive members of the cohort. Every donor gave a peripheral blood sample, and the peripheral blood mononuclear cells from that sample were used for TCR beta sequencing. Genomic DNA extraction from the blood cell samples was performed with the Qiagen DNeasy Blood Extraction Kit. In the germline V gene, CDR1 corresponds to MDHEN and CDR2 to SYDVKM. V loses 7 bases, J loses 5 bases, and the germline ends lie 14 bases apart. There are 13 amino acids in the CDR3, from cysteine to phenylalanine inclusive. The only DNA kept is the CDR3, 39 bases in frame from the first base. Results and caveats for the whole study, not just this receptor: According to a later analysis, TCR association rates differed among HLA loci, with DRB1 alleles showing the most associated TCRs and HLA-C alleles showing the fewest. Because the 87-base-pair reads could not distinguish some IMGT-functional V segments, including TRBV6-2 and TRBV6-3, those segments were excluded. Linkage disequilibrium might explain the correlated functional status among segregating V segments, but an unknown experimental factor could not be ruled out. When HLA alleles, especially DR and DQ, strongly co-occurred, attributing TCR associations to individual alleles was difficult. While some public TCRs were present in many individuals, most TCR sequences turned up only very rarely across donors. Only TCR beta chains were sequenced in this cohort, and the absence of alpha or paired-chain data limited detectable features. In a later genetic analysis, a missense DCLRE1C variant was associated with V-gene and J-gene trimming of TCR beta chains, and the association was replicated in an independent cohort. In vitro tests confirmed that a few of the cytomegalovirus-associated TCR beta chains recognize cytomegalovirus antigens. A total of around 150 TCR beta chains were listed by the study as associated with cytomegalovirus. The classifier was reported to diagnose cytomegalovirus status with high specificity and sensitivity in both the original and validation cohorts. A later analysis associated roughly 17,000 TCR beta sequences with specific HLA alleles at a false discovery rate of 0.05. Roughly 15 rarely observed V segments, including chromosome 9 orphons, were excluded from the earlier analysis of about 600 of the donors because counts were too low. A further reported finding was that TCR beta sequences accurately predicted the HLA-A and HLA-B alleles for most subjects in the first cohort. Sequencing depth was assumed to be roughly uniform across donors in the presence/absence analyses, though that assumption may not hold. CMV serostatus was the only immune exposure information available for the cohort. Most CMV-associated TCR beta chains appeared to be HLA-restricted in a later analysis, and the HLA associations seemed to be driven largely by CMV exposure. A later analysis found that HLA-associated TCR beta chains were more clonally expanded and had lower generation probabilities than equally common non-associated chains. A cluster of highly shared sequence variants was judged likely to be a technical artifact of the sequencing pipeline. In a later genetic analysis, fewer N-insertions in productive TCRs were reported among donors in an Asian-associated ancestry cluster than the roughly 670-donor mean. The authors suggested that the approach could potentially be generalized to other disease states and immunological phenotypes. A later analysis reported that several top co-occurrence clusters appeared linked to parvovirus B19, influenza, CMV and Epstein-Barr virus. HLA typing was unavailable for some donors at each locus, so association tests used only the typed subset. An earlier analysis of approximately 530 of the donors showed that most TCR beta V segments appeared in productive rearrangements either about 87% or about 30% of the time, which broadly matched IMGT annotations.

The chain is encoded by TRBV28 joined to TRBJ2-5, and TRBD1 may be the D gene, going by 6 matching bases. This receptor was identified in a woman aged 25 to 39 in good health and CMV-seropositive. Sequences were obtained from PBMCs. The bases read TGTGCCAGCAACAGGGCGATTGGGGAGACCCAGTACTTC. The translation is CASNRAIGETQYF.